The 8 T cell receptor beta chains below were found in one sample sequenced in a study of shared clonotypes between healthy human individuals. TCRdb keeps only in-frame clones here, not all; method: immunoSEQ multiplex PCR. The sample shows approximately 740,000 clones, around two thirds of them seen only once. Sample: memory CD4+ T cells sorted from blood. Indicated subset: CD45RA-negative fraction. The receptors derive from a woman aged 25-40 years in good health.

This clone appeared once. V gene TRBV28 combines with J gene TRBJ1-2; D unclear. This CDR3 contains 15 residues. The ends were cut back, 2 bases at V and 5 bases at J, with 15 bases in the middle. CDR1 MDHEN and CDR2 SYDVKM come from the germline V gene. The CDR3 coding sequence is TGTGCCAGCAGTTTACAGGCCCCCCTCCCTTATGGCTACACCTTC. This translates into CASSLQAPLPYGYTF.

Worth noting for this clone: One base separates it from a far larger clone, so it is likely a read error. V gene TRBV4-1 combines with J gene TRBJ1-3, with a tentative D call TRBD1 (5 bases). Germline assignment: CDR1 MGHRA and CDR2 YSYEKL. The CDR3 extends over 14 amino acids. The CDR3 region is CASSEVGGTNTIYF. The CDR3 region has the DNA TGTGCCAGCAGCGAAGTGGGGGGTACCAACACCATATATTTT.

The genes are TRBV6-5 and TRBJ1-1, with 7 positions matching TRBD1. The ends lost 6 bases at V and 5 bases at J; junction bases unmatched: 9. Germline V gene sequence: CDR1 MNHEY, CDR2 SVGAGI. This CDR3 is 14 amino acids long. CDR3 amino acids: CASRQNRGWTEAFF. CDR3 DNA sequence: TGTGCCAGCAGACAGAACAGGGGTTGGACTGAAGCTTTCTTT.

This clone was picked up a small number of times. The gene calls are TRBV5-6 and TRBJ2-7; 7 positions match TRBD2. Germline trimming cut 7 bases from V and 0 bases from J; bases unmatched to any gene: 4. Per germline, CDR1 SGHDT and CDR2 YYEEEE. The CDR3 totals 13 residues. The CDR3 loop reads CASRDYRSYEQYF. The CDR3 DNA reads as TGTGCCAGCCGGGACTACCGCTCCTACGAGCAGTACTTC. Complete variable domain (other parts from reference TRBV5-6 and TRBJ2-7): DAGVTQSPTHLIKTRGQQVTLRCSPKSGHDTVSWYQQALGQGPQFIFQYYEEEERQRGNFPDRFSGHQFPNYSSELNVNALLLGDSALYLCASRDYRSYEQYFGPGTRLTVT.

Concerning this clone: The sample contains more than one DNA sequence encoding this CDR3. The rearrangement uses TRBV7-2 and TRBJ1-1; perhaps TRBD1 as D (5 bases). V was clipped by 1 base and J by 5 bases, with 8 bases between them. Per germline, CDR1 SGHTA and CDR2 FQGNSA. The CDR3 is made up of 13 amino acids. CDR3: CASSLEEGTEAFF. The CDR3, as DNA: TGTGCCAGCAGCTTAGAGGAGGGGACTGAAGCTTTCTTT.

The gene calls are TRBV28 and TRBJ1-2, with D possibly TRBD1 on 5 matching bases. The CDR3 is made up of 12 amino acids. Looked up from germline, CDR1 is MDHEN and CDR2 is SYDVKM. Trimming took 9 bases from V and 2 from J, leaving 10 bases between them. CDR3 sequence: CASKGSNYGYTF. The CDR3 DNA is TGTGCCAGTAAGGGGTCCAACTATGGCTACACCTTC.

The table lists this clone with many counts. The V and J genes are TRBV5-1 and TRBJ1-5; D is ambiguous. V dropped 4 bases and J dropped 5 bases, with 13 bases sitting between them. Germline assignment: CDR1 SGHRS and CDR2 YFSETQ. The CDR3 covers 14 residues. CDR3 nucleotide sequence: TGCGCCAGCAGCGCCGGGAGTGGAGATCAGCCCCAGCATTTT. Translated: CASSAGSGDQPQHF.

The sample holds one count of this clone. The V and J genes are TRBV6-6 and TRBJ1-5; D perhaps matches TRBD1 (5 bases). This CDR3 is 15 amino acids long. Trimming removed 2 bases from V and 0 bases from J, with 8 bases in between. Germline V gives CDR1 MNHNY, CDR2 SVGAGI (reference sequence). The CDR3 region has the DNA TGTGCCAGCAGTTACGGGGGTGGTAGCAATCAGCCCCAGCATTTT. Protein product: CASSYGGGSNQPQHF.